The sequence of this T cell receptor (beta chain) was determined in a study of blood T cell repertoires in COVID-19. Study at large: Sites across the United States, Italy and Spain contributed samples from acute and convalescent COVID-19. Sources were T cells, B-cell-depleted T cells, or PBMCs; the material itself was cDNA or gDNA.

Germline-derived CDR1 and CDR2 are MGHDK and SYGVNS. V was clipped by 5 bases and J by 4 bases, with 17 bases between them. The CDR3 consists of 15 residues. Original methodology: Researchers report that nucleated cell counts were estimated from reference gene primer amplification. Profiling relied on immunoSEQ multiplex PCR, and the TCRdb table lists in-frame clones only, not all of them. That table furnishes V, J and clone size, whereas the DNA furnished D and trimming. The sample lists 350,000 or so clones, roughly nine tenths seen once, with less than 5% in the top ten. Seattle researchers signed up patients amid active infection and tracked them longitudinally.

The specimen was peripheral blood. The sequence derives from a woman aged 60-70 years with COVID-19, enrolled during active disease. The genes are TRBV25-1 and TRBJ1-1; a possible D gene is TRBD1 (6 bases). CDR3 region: CASSRPQGFGTEAFF. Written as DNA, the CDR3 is TGTGCCAGCAGTCGCCCACAGGGATTTGGCACTGAAGCTTTCTTT.